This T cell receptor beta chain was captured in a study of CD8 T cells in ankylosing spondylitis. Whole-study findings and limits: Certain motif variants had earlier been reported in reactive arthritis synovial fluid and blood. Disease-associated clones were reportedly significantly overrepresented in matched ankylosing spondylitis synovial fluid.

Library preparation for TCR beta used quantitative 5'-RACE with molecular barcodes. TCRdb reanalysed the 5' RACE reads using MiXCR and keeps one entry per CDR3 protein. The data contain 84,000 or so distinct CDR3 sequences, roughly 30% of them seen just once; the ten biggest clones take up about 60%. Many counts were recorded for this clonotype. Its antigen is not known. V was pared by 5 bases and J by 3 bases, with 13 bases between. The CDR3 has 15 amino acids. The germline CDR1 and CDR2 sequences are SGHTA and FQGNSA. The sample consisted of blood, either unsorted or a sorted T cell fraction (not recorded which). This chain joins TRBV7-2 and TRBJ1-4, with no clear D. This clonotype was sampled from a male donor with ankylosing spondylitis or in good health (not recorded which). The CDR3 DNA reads TGTGCCAGCAGCAAAACTTATCTCGCTAATGAAAAACTGTTTTTT. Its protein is CASSKTYLANEKLFF.